Shown below are 12 T cell receptor beta chains from a single sample sequenced in a study of T-cell reconstitution after alpha-beta-depleted transplantation in children. Unique molecular identifiers were incorporated when the TCRbeta library was constructed. TCRdb analysed the PCR reads with MiXCR anew, one entry per CDR3 protein. The sample includes 280,000 or so distinct CDR3 sequences, around 10% seen only once; the top ten take around 24%. Material: peripheral blood, obtained 180 days after TCRalphabeta/CD19-depleted stem cell transplant. These TCRs come from a male patient aged 2 to 9 who had a stem cell transplant for chronic granulomatous disease, so the T cells may come from the graft donor.

A word on this clonotype: Just one base apart from a much larger clone, this may be a read error. This sequence joins TRBV5-5 and TRBJ2-1, with a tentative D call TRBD2 (5 bases). Germline V gene sequence: CDR1 SGHKS, CDR2 YYEKEE (reference sequence). This CDR3 spans 16 amino acids. V was shortened by 0 bases and J by 7 bases, with 17 bases between the two germline ends. CDR3 amino acids: CASSLVPIGMGNEQFF. CDR3 DNA sequence: TGTGCCAGCAGCTTGGTTCCTATCGGGATGGGTAATGAGCAGTTCTTC.

Ten or more counts support this clonotype. This rearrangement joins TRBV5-1 to TRBJ1-1; perhaps TRBD1 as D (6 bases). From germline, CDR1 is SGHRS and CDR2 YFSETQ. The CDR3 totals 15 residues. V was trimmed by 1 base and J by 0 bases, leaving 10 bases between them. The CDR3 DNA reads as TGCGCCAGCAGCTTGACCGGGACAATGAACACTGAAGCTTTCTTT. Its translation: CASSLTGTMNTEAFF.

This clonotype was picked up many times. The chain uses TRBV30 and TRBJ2-7; the D gene is possibly TRBD2 (5 bases). The ends were cut back, 0 bases at V and 3 bases at J, with 18 bases in the middle. CDR1 is GTSNPN, CDR2 SVGIG, per germline (reference sequence). The CDR3 has 16 amino acids. The CDR3, as DNA: TGTGCCTGGAGTGTTTTCGGTCTAGGACTTTACTACGAGCAGTACTTC. Protein sequence: CAWSVFGLGLYYEQYF.

This clonotype was observed at least ten times. This rearrangement joins TRBV23-1 to TRBJ2-3; TRBD1 might be the D (6 bases). Being an ORF, TRBV23-1 has a function that is uncertain. The CDR3 is made up of 17 amino acids. V gave up 1 base and J gave up 6 bases, with 20 bases separating them. CDR3 nucleotide sequence: TGCGCCAGCAGTCAATTAATTTTTGGGACCCAGGGGGATACGCAGTATTTT. As protein: CASSQLIFGTQGDTQYF.

This clonotype was observed many times. V and J are TRBV5-1 and TRBJ2-5; TRBD1 agrees at 9 bases. This CDR3 spans 15 amino acids. Trimming cost V 0 bases and J 4 bases; bases outside gene matches: 4. CDR1 and CDR2 from the germline V gene are SGHRS and YFSETQ. The CDR3 region has the DNA TGCGCCAGCAGCTTGGTTGGACAGGGGAGAGAGACCCAGTACTTC. This gives the protein CASSLVGQGRETQYF.

The sample holds many counts of this clonotype. The genes are TRBV9 and TRBJ2-7; no reliable D call. The V gene lost 2 bases and the J gene lost 2 bases, with 17 bases spanning the gap. The germline V gene encodes CDR1 SGDLS and CDR2 YYNGEE. The CDR3 is 16 amino acids. CDR3 residues: CASSVEFYNTAYEQYF. The CDR3 nucleotides read TGTGCCAGCAGCGTGGAGTTCTACAATACCGCCTACGAGCAGTACTTC.

In its sample, this clonotype was seen many times. The chain uses TRBV18 and TRBJ1-6; D uncertain. The V end lost 3 bases, the J end lost 6 bases, and 6 bases lay between the germline ends. The CDR3 covers 13 residues. CDR1 and CDR2 from the germline V gene are KGHSH and LQKENI. In nucleotides, the CDR3 is TGTGCCAGCTCACCCTCGGGTAATTCACCCCTCCACTTT. Protein sequence: CASSPSGNSPLHF.

This clonotype was recorded at least ten times. J is TRBJ2-1 and V is TRBV29-1, with D tentatively TRBD1 (5 bases). The V gene lost 7 bases and the J gene lost 11 bases, with 15 bases spanning the gap. The CDR3 length is 11 residues. Germline assignment: CDR1 SQVTM and CDR2 ANQGSEA. The CDR3 DNA follows: TGCAGCGGTCAAGTCTCGGACAAGCAGTTCTTC. The encoded protein is CSGQVSDKQFF.

This clonotype was detected many times. V usage is TRBV3-1 and J usage is TRBJ2-1; perhaps D is TRBD1 or TRBD2 (5 bases each). Germline V gene lookup returns CDR1 LGHDT and CDR2 YNNKEL (reference sequence). Trimming shortened V by 0 bases and J by 6 bases, and 9 bases separated the two germline ends. This CDR3 spans 14 amino acids. DNA of the CDR3: TGTGCCAGCAGCCAAGATCTCGGGGCCAATGAGCAGTTCTTC. It yields the protein CASSQDLGANEQFF.

This clonotype showed up many times. The chain combines TRBV9 with TRBJ2-1; possible D gene TRBD1, 6 bases. Germline loops: CDR1 SGDLS, CDR2 YYNGEE. Between the trimmed V and J ends, which lost 3 bases and 8 bases, there was a span of 15 bases. CDR3 length equals 14 residues. In DNA form, the CDR3 reads TGTGCCAGCAGCGAGACAGGCCTTTGGGATGAGCAGTTCTTC. Translating gives CASSETGLWDEQFF.

There are many counts of this clonotype. The V call is TRBV5-4, the J call TRBJ2-3, with 8 bases lining up with TRBD1. This CDR3 contains 16 residues. V shed 0 bases, J shed 6 bases, and the junction held 9 bases outside the gene matches. Germline CDR1 reads SGHNT; CDR2 reads YYREEE (reference sequence). The CDR3 bases are TGTGCCAGCAGCTTGGCAGACAGGGGACTTATCGATACGCAGTATTTT. Amino acids: CASSLADRGLIDTQYF.

This chain connects TRBV5-1 to TRBJ2-3; no clear D gene. V was clipped by 0 bases and J by 2 bases, with 7 bases between them. This CDR3 has 14 residues. Germline V CDR1 and CDR2: SGHRS, YFSETQ. The CDR3 loop is CASSLEANTDTQYF. The CDR3 nucleotides read TGCGCCAGCAGCTTGGAAGCAAACACAGATACGCAGTATTTT.